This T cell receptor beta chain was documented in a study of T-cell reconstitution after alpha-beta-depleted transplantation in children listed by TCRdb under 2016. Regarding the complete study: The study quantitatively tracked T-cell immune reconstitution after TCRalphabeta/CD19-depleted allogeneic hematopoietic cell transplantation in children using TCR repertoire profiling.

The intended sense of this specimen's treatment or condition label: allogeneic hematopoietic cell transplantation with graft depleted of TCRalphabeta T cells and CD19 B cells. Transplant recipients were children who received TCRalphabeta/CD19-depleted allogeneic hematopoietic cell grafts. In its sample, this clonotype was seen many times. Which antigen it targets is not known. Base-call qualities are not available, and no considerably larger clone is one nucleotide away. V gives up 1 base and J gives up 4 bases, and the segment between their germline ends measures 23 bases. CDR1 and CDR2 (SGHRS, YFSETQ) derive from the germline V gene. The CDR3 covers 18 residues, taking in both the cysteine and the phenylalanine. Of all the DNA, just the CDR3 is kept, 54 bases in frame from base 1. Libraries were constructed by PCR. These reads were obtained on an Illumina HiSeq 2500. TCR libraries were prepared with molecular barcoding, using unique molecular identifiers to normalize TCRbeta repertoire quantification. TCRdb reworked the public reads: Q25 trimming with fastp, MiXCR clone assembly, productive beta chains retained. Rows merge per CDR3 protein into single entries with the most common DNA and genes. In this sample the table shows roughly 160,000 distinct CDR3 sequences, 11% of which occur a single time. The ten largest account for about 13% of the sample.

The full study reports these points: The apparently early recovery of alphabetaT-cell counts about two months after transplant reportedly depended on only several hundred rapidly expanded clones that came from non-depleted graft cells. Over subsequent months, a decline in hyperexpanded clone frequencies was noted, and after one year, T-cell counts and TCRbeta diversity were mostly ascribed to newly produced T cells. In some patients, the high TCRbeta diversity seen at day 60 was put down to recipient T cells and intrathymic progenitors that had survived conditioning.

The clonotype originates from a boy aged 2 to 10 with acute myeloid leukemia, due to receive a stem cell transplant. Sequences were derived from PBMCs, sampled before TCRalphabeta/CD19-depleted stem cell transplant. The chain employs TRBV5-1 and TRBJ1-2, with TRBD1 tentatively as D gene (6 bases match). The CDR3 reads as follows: CASSLPGTPPTPGYGYTF. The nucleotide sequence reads TGCGCCAGCAGCTTGCCCGGGACACCTCCAACACCCGGCTATGGCTACACCTTC.